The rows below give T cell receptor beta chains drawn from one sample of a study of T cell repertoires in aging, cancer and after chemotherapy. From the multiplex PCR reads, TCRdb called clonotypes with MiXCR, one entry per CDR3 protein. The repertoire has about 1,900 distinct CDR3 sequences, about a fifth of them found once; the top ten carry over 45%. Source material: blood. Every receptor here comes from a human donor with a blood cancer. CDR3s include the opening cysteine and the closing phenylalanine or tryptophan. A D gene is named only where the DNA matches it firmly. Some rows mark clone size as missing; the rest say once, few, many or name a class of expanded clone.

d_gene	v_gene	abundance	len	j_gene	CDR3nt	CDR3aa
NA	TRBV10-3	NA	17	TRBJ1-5	TGTGCCATCAGTGAGTCGGGGCCCGGTTATAGCAATCAGCCCCAGCATTTT	CAISESGPGYSNQPQHF
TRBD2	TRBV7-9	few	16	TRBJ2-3	TGTGCCAGCAGCCCCGGACTAGCGGGATTCACAGATACGCAGTATTTT	CASSPGLAGFTDTQYF
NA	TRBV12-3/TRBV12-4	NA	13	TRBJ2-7	TGTGCCAGCAGTGTCAGGGGTTTTGGGGAGCAGTACTTC	CASSVRGFGEQYF
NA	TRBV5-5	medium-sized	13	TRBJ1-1	TGTGCCAGCAGCTTGAGCCCGAACACTGAAGCTTTCTTT	CASSLSPNTEAFF
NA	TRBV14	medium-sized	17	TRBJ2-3	TGTGCCAGCAGCCAAGCCCTGAACTTGGCTAGCACAGATACGCAGTATTTT	CASSQALNLASTDTQYF
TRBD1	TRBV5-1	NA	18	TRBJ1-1	TGCGCCAGCAGCTTGGATGCTAGGGGACAGAGGGTGTGGACTGAAGCTTTCTTT	CASSLDARGQRVWTEAFF
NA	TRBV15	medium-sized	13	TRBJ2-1	TGTGCCACCAAGGGGGAGCTTTACAATGAGCAGTTCTTC	CATKGELYNEQFF
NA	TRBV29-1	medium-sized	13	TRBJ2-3	TGCAGCGTTGAAGTTCAGGGCGCAGATACGCAGTATTTT	CSVEVQGADTQYF
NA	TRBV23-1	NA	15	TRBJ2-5	TGCGCCAGCAAGGGTGGCAAGTCCACTCAAGAGACCCAGTACTTC	CASKGGKSTQETQYF
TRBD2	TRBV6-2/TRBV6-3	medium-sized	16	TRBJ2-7	TGTGCCAGCAGCCGGGGACTAGCGGGAGACCCCTACGAGCAGTACTTC	CASSRGLAGDPYEQYF
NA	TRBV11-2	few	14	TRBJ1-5	TGTGCCAGCAGCTTCCGGGCTACCAATCAGCCCCAGCATTTT	CASSFRATNQPQHF
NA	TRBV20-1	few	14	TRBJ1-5	TGCAGTGCCCATACAAAAAACGGAAATCAGCCCCAGCATTTT	CSAHTKNGNQPQHF
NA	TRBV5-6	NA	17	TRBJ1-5	TGTGCCAGCAGCTTTAGGGCTCGACGGTATAGCAATCAGCCCCAGCATTTT	CASSFRARRYSNQPQHF
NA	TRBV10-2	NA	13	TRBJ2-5	TGCGCCAGCAGTTTACAGTCTCAAGAGACCCAGTACTTC	CASSLQSQETQYF
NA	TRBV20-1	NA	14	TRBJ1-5	TGCAGTGCCAATCGCCCCGGCGGCAATCAGCCCCAGCATTTT	CSANRPGGNQPQHF
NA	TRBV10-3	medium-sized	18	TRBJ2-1	TGTGCCATCCGGGGCAGGACAATCCTTATCATATTCTACAATGAGCAGTTCTTC	CAIRGRTILIIFYNEQFF
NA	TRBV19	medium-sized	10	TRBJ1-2	TGTGCCACCAAAGGGCATGGCTACACCTTC	CATKGHGYTF
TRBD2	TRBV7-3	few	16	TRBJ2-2	TGTGCCAGCAGCCCCATTAGCGGGAGTGCCACCGGGGAGCTGTTTTTT	CASSPISGSATGELFF
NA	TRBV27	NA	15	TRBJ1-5	TGTGCCAGCCCCCAAGGTTCTGGGGGCAATCAGCCCCAGCATTTT	CASPQGSGGNQPQHF